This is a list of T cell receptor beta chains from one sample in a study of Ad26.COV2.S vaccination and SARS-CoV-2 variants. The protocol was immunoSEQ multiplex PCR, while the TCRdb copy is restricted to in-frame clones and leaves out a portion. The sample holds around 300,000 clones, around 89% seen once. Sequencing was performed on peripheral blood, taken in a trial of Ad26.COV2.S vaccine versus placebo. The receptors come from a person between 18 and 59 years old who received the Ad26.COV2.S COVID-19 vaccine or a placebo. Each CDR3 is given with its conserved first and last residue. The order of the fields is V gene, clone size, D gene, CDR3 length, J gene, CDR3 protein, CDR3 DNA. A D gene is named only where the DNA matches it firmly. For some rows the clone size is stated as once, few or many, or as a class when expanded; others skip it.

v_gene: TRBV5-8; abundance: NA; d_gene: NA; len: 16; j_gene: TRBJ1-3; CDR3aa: CASSFPGQSSGNTIYF; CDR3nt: TGTGCCAGCAGCTTTCCGGGACAAAGCTCTGGAAACACCATATATTTT
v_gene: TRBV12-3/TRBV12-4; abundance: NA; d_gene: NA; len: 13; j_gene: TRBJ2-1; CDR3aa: CASSFEGGNEQFF; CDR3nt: TGTGCCAGCAGTTTCGAAGGCGGTAATGAGCAGTTCTTC
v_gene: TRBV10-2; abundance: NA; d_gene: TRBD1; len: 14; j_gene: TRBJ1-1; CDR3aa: CASKDRGQGTEAFF; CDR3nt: TGCGCCAGCAAGGACAGGGGGCAGGGGACTGAAGCTTTCTTT
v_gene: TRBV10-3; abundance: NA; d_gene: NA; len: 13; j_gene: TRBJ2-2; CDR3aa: CAISEQNTGELFF; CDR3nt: TGTGCCATCAGTGAGCAGAACACCGGGGAGCTGTTTTTT
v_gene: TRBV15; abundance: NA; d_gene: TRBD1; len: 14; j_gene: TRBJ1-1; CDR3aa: CATSKKGAQKSAFF; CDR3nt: TGTGCCACCAGCAAAAAGGGGGCTCAAAAATCGGCTTTCTTT
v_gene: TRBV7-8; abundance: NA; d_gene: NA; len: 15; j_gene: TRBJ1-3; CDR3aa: CASSEQENSGNTIYF; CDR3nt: TGTGCCAGCAGCGAGCAGGAAAACTCTGGAAACACCATATATTTT
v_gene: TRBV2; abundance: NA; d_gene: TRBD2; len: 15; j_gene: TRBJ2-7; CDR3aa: CASSEGLAGAYEQYF; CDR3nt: TGTGCCAGCAGTGAGGGACTAGCGGGAGCCTACGAGCAGTACTTC
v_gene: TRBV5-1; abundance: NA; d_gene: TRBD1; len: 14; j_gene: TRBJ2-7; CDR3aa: CASSQDRAWGEQYF; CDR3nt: TGCGCCAGCAGCCAGGACAGGGCTTGGGGCGAGCAGTACTTC
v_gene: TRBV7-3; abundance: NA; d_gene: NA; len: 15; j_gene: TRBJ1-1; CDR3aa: CASSLVGHDYTEAFF; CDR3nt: TGTGCCAGCAGCTTAGTGGGACACGATTACACTGAAGCTTTCTTT
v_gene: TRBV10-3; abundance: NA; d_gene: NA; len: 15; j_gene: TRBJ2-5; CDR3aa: CAISLGDRDQETQYF; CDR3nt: TGTGCCATCAGCCTCGGGGACCGCGACCAAGAGACCCAGTACTTC
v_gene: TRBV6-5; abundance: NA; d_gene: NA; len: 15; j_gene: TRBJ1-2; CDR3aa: CASSSPGTANYGYTF; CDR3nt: TGTGCCAGCAGCTCCCCCGGGACCGCTAACTATGGCTACACCTTC
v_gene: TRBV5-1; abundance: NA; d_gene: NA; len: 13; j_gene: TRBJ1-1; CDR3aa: CASSQAFDAEAFF; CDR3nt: TGCGCCAGCAGCCAAGCTTTCGACGCTGAAGCTTTCTTT
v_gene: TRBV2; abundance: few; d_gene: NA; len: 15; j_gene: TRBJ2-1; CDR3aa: CASSGDHPSYNEQFF; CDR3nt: TGTGCCAGCAGTGGGGACCACCCTTCCTACAATGAGCAGTTCTTC
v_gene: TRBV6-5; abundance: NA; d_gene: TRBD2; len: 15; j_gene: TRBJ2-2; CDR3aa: CASTSGSWDTGELFF; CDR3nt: TGTGCCAGCACTAGCGGGAGCTGGGACACCGGGGAGCTGTTTTTT
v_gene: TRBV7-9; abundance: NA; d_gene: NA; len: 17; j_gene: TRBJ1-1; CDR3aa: CASSLALGTGRNTEAFF; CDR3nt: TGTGCCAGCAGCTTAGCGTTGGGAACAGGCCGAAACACTGAAGCTTTCTTT
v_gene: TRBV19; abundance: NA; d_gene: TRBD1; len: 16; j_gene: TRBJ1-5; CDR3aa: CASSPRGTASNQPQHF; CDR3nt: TGTGCCAGTAGTCCCCGTGGGACAGCTAGCAATCAGCCCCAGCATTTT
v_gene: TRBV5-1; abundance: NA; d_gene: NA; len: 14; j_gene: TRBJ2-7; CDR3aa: CASSLAYGGGEQYF; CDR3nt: TGCGCCAGCAGCTTGGCCTACGGAGGGGGCGAGCAGTACTTC
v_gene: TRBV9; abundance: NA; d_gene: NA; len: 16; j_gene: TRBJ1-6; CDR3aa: CASSVGVSPRDSPLHF; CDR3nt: TGTGCCAGCAGCGTAGGGGTTTCTCCGAGGGATTCACCCCTCCACTTT
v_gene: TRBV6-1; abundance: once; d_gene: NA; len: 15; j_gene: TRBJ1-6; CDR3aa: CASSEGDIQNSPLHF; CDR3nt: TGTGCCAGCAGTGAAGGGGACATTCAAAATTCACCCCTCCACTTT
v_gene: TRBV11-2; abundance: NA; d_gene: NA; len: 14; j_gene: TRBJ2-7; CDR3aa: CASSFYEGRNEQYF; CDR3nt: TGTGCCAGCAGCTTTTATGAGGGGCGCAACGAGCAGTACTTC
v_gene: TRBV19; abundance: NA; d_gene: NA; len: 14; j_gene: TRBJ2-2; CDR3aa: CASSIDWGYRELFF; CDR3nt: TGTGCCAGTAGTATAGATTGGGGGTACCGGGAGCTGTTTTTT
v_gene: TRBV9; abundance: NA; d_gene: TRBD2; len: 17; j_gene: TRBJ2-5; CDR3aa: CASSVVLREGKRETQYF; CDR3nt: TGTGCCAGCAGCGTAGTCTTGCGGGAGGGTAAGAGGGAGACCCAGTACTTC
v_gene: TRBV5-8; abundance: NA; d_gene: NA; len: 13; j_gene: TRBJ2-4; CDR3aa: CASSLGPLNIQYF; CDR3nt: TGTGCCAGCAGCTTGGGCCCGCTTAACATTCAGTACTTC
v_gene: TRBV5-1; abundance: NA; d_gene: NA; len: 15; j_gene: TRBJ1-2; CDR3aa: CASSFGREHEPGYTF; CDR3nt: TGCGCCAGCAGCTTCGGGAGGGAACATGAACCCGGCTACACCTTC
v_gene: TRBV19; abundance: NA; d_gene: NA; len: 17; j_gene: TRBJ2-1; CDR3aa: CASSTSSDLGADNEQFF; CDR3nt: TGTGCCAGTAGTACCTCCTCTGATCTCGGGGCCGACAATGAGCAGTTCTTC
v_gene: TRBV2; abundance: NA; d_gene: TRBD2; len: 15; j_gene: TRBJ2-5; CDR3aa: CASRATRLALETQYF; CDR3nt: TGTGCCAGCAGAGCCACCCGACTAGCATTAGAGACCCAGTACTTC
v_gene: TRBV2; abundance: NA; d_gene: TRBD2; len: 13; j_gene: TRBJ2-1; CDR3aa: CASIPAGYNEQFF; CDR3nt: TGTGCCAGCATACCAGCGGGATACAATGAGCAGTTCTTC
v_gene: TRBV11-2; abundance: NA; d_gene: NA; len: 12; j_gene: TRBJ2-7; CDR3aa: CASSLVSSEQYF; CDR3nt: TGTGCCAGCAGCTTAGTAAGCTCCGAGCAGTACTTC